This TCR beta chain emerged from a study of cytomegalovirus exposure and HLA in healthy donors. General study points: Most TCR sequences showed up rarely, but some public TCRs showed up in many donors. Productive status was seen about 90% or about 30% of the time for most TCR beta V segments in an earlier analysis. Relative to the approximately 630-donor mean, N-insertions were reportedly fewer in an Asian-associated ancestry cluster in a later analysis.

Vbeta (60) and Jbeta (13) primers were used in the PCR. Authors' data handling: An analysis that came later counted 77 million or so unique TCR beta chains, some 11 million shared. Assay: immunoSEQ multiplex PCR; the TCRdb copy retains only in-frame clones and omits some. The V and J calls and clone size were taken over from that table, and D and trimming were inferred from the DNA. The table shows about 140,000 clones, with around 80% occurring only once. This clone has just one count. The antigen is undetermined. Other DNA variants within this sample encode the same CDR3. The CDR3 extends over 13 amino acids. Trimming removed 6 bases from V and 1 base from J, with 9 bases in between. The germline V gene encodes CDR1 MNHEY and CDR2 SMNVEV (reference sequence).

The sequencing sample was made of PBMCs. This chain connects TRBV27 to TRBJ1-2; the D gene is possibly TRBD1 (6 bases). The receptor was derived from a young man in good health and CMV-seropositive. In DNA form, the CDR3 reads TGTGCCAGCAGCTTACAGGGTAACTATGGCTACACCTTC. It encodes CASSLQGNYGYTF.